Listed below are T cell receptor beta chains from one sample, sequenced in a study of blood T cell repertoires in COVID-19. The table came from immunoSEQ multiplex PCR; TCRdb's copy has only in-frame clones and leaves some out. The sample yields roughly 230,000 clones, over 70% seen once. The specimen sequenced was peripheral blood. The receptors originated from a man aged 35-49 years with active or convalescent COVID-19. Both conserved end residues are part of each CDR3. D genes are given only for firm matches. Clone sizes are given selectively: once, few, many, or a class where the clone is expanded.

>.|14|.|TRBJ1-2|TRBV7-2
CASSLKEQGYGYTF
TGTGCCAGCAGCTTAAAGGAGCAGGGTTATGGCTACACCTTC
>.|13|.|TRBJ2-2|TRBV30
CAWSVHGTGELFF
TGTGCCTGGAGTGTACACGGGACCGGGGAGCTGTTTTTT
>.|15|.|TRBJ2-2|TRBV27
CASSSRILNTGELFF
TGTGCCAGCAGTTCCCGTATCTTGAACACCGGGGAGCTGTTTTTT
>.|15|.|TRBJ1-5|TRBV5-1
CASSLGRYPNQPQHF
TGCGCCAGCAGCTTGGGGAGATACCCCAATCAGCCCCAGCATTTT
>.|12|.|TRBJ2-5|TRBV2
CASGALQETQYF
TGTGCCAGCGGGGCTTTACAAGAGACCCAGTACTTC
>.|17|TRBD2|TRBJ2-4|TRBV6-1
CASSALGLADAKNIQYF
TGTGCCAGCAGTGCCCTAGGTCTAGCGGACGCCAAAAACATTCAGTACTTC
>.|18|TRBD1|TRBJ1-5|TRBV19
CASSLVGTGALGNQPQHF
TGTGCCAGTAGTCTGGTCGGGACAGGGGCCCTGGGCAATCAGCCCCAGCATTTT
>.|16|TRBD1|TRBJ2-3|TRBV5-1
CASSLAGGGGTDTQYF
TGCGCCAGCAGCTTGGCAGGGGGTGGGGGCACAGATACGCAGTATTTT
>.|16|.|TRBJ1-6|TRBV2
CASRDGADRRGSPLHF
TGTGCCAGCAGGGACGGGGCTGACAGGAGAGGCTCACCCCTCCACTTT
>.|15|TRBD1|TRBJ2-1|TRBV24-1
CATSDPGQGIDEQFF
TGTGCCACCAGTGACCCGGGACAGGGGATCGATGAGCAGTTCTTC
>.|13|.|TRBJ1-2|TRBV27
CASSLYLDGGYTF
TGTGCCAGCAGTTTATACCTAGATGGGGGCTACACCTTC
>.|18|TRBD2|TRBJ2-1|TRBV29-1
CSVDPVSGSSPAYNEQFF
TGCAGCGTTGACCCCGTCAGCGGGAGTTCCCCAGCCTACAATGAGCAGTTCTTC
>.|13|.|TRBJ1-4|TRBV4-2
CASSGRTAEKLFF
TGTGCCAGCAGCGGAAGGACAGCCGAAAAACTGTTTTTT
>.|17|TRBD1|TRBJ2-5|TRBV5-4
CASSSAPGTGFQETQYF
TGTGCCAGCAGCTCAGCGCCCGGGACAGGGTTTCAAGAGACCCAGTACTTC
>few|16|.|TRBJ2-7|TRBV25-1
CASSESTGSTPYEQYF
TGTGCCAGCAGTGAATCGACGGGGTCAACCCCCTACGAGCAGTACTTC
>.|13|.|TRBJ1-2|TRBV19
CASSSRRGYGYTF
TGTGCCAGTAGTTCAAGGAGAGGGTACGGCTACACCTTC
>once|14|.|TRBJ1-4|TRBV2
CASNKGGTNEKLFF
TGTGCCAGCAACAAGGGGGGGACTAATGAAAAACTGTTTTTT
>.|11|.|TRBJ2-4|TRBV7-9
CASSLGDIQYF
TGTGCCAGCAGCTTAGGAGACATTCAGTACTTC
>.|15|.|TRBJ1-1|TRBV21-1
CASSPRTGWNTEAFF
TGTGCCAGCAGCCCTCGAACCGGGTGGAACACTGAAGCTTTCTTT
>few|13|TRBD1|TRBJ2-7|TRBV10-1
CASKQGASYEQYF
TGCGCCAGCAAACAGGGGGCCTCCTACGAGCAGTACTTC
>.|13|.|TRBJ2-3|TRBV29-1
CSVQTGTTDTQYF
TGCAGCGTTCAAACAGGAACCACAGATACGCAGTATTTT
>.|12|.|TRBJ1-6|TRBV28
CASRTGQIILHF
TGTGCCAGCAGAACGGGACAAATTATTCTCCACTTT
>.|13|.|TRBJ1-1|TRBV19
CASNNPGFTEAFF
TGTGCCAGTAATAACCCAGGGTTCACTGAAGCTTTCTTT
>.|11|.|TRBJ2-7|TRBV12-5
CASGTKGWVNF
TGTGCTAGTGGAACAAAGGGGTGGGTAAACTTC
>.|15|TRBD1|TRBJ1-1|TRBV11-2
CASSLNTGGPPEAFF
TGTGCCAGCAGCTTAAATACAGGGGGGCCACCTGAAGCTTTCTTT
>.|15|.|TRBJ1-2|TRBV9
CASSVATAGNYGYTF
TGTGCCAGCAGCGTAGCTACGGCAGGGAACTATGGCTACACCTTC
>.|12|.|TRBJ2-1|TRBV5-1
CASSRQSDEQFF
TGCGCCAGCAGCCGTCAGAGCGATGAGCAGTTCTTC
>.|12|.|TRBJ1-2|TRBV12-3/TRBV12-4
CASNNPGDGYTF
TGTGCCAGCAATAACCCAGGGGACGGCTACACCTTC
>.|17|TRBD1|TRBJ2-2|TRBV4-3
CASSRTFQGADTGELFF
TGCGCCAGCAGCCGGACGTTCCAGGGGGCGGACACCGGGGAGCTGTTTTTT
>.|14|.|TRBJ2-6|TRBV2
CASSALPGANVLTF
TGTGCCAGCAGTGCCCTTCCGGGGGCCAACGTCCTGACTTTC
>.|14|TRBD2|TRBJ2-5|TRBV6-5
CASSFGGRVETQYF
TGTGCCAGCAGTTTCGGGGGGAGGGTAGAGACCCAGTACTTC
>.|18|TRBD1|TRBJ1-5|TRBV25-1
CASSASGGTGEGNQPQHF
TGTGCCAGCAGTGCATCCGGGGGGACAGGGGAAGGCAATCAGCCCCAGCATTTT
>.|18|TRBD2|TRBJ2-5|TRBV11-3
CASSLGTPLAALGETQYF
TGTGCCAGCAGCTTAGGGACTCCGCTAGCGGCCCTAGGGGAGACCCAGTACTTC
>.|13|.|TRBJ1-1|TRBV3-1/TRBV3-2
CASSLQGGTEAFF
TGTGCCAGCAGCCTACAGGGAGGGACTGAAGCTTTCTTT
>.|13|TRBD2|TRBJ2-1|TRBV10-3
CAMGTSGNNEQFF
TGTGCCATGGGGACTAGCGGGAACAATGAGCAGTTCTTC
>.|14|.|TRBJ1-2|TRBV19
CASSISFVNYGYTF
TGTGCCAGTAGTATATCGTTCGTTAACTATGGCTACACCTTC
>.|17|TRBD2|TRBJ2-7|TRBV5-1
CASSLGLADPSRSEQYF
TGCGCCAGCAGCCTCGGACTAGCGGACCCCTCCCGATCCGAGCAGTACTTC
>.|15|.|TRBJ2-3|TRBV11-2
CASSAVLGTGDTQYF
TGTGCCAGCAGCGCAGTCCTGGGCACAGGAGATACGCAGTATTTT
>.|15|.|TRBJ1-1|TRBV7-9
CASSLAESRNTEAFF
TGTGCCAGCAGCTTAGCGGAGAGTCGGAACACTGAAGCTTTCTTT
>few|13|.|TRBJ1-3|TRBV29-1
CSVDGGLGNTIYF
TGCAGCGTTGACGGTGGGCTTGGAAACACCATATATTTT
>.|16|.|TRBJ2-5|TRBV6-1
CASSESRATIRETQYF
TGTGCCAGCAGTGAATCGAGGGCTACCATTAGAGAGACCCAGTACTTC
>.|13|TRBD1|TRBJ1-2|TRBV12-3/TRBV12-4
CASSLQGWDGYTF
TGTGCCAGCAGCTTACAGGGGTGGGATGGCTACACCTTC
>.|15|.|TRBJ2-1|TRBV5-1
CASSLLQAGVNEQFF
TGCGCCAGCAGCTTGTTGCAGGCCGGGGTAAATGAGCAGTTCTTC
>.|14|.|TRBJ2-5|TRBV14
CASSLHSTGETQYF
TGTGCCAGCAGCCTCCATAGCACTGGGGAGACCCAGTACTTC
>.|16|TRBD1|TRBJ2-2|TRBV19
CASSKPGQGAGGELFF
TGTGCCAGTAGTAAACCGGGACAGGGGGCCGGCGGGGAGCTGTTTTTT
>once|18|.|TRBJ1-2|TRBV9
CASSVGGASATANYGYTF
TGTGCCAGCAGCGTGGGTGGGGCCTCGGCCACTGCTAACTATGGCTACACCTTC
>.|17|TRBD1|TRBJ1-1|TRBV7-2
CASSHRTGGVFWTEAFF
TGTGCCAGCAGCCACCGGACAGGGGGCGTTTTTTGGACTGAAGCTTTCTTT
>.|13|.|TRBJ2-7|TRBV27
CASSLTSTYEQYF
TGTGCCAGCAGTTTAACATCAACCTACGAGCAGTACTTC
>.|13|.|TRBJ2-7|TRBV7-2
CASSLVRLYEQYF
TGTGCCAGCAGCTTAGTGCGACTCTACGAGCAGTACTTC
>.|14|.|TRBJ1-5|TRBV7-2
CASSPRGAYQPQHF
TGTGCCAGCAGCCCCCGGGGGGCCTATCAGCCCCAGCATTTT
>.|14|TRBD2|TRBJ2-5|TRBV3-1/TRBV3-2
CASSRGRAEETQYF
TGTGCCAGCAGCCGAGGGAGGGCGGAAGAGACCCAGTACTTC
>.|14|TRBD2|TRBJ2-7|TRBV30
CAWSRLAGSYEQYF
TGTGCCTGGAGTCGGCTAGCGGGCTCCTACGAGCAGTACTTC
>.|17|TRBD1|TRBJ1-2|TRBV6-1
CASSELPGQGSAYGYTF
TGTGCCAGCAGTGAATTGCCGGGACAGGGTTCTGCCTATGGCTACACCTTC
>.|14|TRBD1|TRBJ1-2|TRBV7-6
CASSPRQGTGGYTF
TGTGCCAGCAGCCCACGACAGGGTACGGGTGGCTACACCTTC